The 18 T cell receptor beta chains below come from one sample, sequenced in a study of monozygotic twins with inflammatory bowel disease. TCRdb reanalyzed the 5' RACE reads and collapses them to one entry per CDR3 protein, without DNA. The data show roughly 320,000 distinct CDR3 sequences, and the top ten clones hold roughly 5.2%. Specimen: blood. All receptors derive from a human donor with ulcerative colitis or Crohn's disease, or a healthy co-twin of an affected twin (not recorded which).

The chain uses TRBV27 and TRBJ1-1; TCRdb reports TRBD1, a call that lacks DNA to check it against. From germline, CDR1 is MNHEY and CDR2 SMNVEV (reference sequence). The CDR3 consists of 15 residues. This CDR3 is CASKDGGVGRAEAFF.

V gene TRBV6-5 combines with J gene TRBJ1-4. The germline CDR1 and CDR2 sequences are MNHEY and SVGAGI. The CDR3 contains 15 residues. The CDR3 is CASSYRRGGNEKLFF.

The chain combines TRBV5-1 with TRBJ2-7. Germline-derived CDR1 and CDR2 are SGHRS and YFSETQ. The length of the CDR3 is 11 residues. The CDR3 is CASSETQEQYF.

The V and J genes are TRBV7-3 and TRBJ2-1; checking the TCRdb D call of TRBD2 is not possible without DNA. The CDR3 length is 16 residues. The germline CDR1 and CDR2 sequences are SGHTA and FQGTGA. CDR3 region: CASSPTTGQALFEQFF. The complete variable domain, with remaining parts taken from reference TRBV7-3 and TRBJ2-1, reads GAGVSQTPSNKVTEKGKYVELRCDPISGHTALYWYRQSLGQGPEFLIYFQGTGAADDSGLPNDRFFAVRPEGSVSTLKIQRTERGDSAVYLCASSPTTGQALFEQFFGPGTRLTVL.

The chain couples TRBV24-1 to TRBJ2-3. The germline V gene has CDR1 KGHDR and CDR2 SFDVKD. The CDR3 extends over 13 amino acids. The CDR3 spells CATNSANKDTQYF.

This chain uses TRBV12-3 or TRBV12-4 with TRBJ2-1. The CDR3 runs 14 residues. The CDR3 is CASSLRYIYNEQFF.

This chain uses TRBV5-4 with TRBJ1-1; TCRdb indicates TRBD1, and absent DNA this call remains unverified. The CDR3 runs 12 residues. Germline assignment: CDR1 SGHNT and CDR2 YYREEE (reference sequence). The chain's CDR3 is CASSRDRGPSLF.

CDR3 region: CATRRTTAGELFF. The chain recombines TRBV6-1 with TRBJ2-2. The germline gives CDR1 MNHNS, CDR2 SASEGT. The CDR3 runs 13 residues.

The CDR3 protein is CASSLRVYSNQPQHF. The genes are TRBV5-8 and TRBJ1-5. Germline CDR1 is SGHTS and CDR2 is YDEGEE. This CDR3 is built from 15 residues.

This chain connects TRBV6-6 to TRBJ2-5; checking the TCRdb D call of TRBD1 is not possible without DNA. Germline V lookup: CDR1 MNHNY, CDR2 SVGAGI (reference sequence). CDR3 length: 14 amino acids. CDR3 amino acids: CASSQTDRGATQYF.

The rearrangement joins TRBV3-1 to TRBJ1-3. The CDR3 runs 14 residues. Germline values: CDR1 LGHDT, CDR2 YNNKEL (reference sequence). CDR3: CASTLGISGNTIYF.

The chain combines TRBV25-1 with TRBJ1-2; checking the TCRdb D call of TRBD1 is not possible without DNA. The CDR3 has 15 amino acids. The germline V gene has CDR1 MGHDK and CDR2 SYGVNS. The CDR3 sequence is CASSERWQGAKGYTF.

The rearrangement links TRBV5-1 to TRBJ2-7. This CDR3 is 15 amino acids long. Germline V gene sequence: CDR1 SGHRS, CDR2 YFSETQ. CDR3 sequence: CASRQEQLQAYEQYF.

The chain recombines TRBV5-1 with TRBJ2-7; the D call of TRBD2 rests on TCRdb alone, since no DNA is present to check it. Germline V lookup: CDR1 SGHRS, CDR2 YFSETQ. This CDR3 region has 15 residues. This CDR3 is CASSLVAGASYEQYF.

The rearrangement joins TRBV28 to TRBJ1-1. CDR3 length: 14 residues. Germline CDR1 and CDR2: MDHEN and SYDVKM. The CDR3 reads CASSLSRQNTEAFF.

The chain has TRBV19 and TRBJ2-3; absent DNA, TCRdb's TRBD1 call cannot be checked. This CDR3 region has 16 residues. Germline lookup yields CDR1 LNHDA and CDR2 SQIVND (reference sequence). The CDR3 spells CASRPWGAGGTDTQYF.

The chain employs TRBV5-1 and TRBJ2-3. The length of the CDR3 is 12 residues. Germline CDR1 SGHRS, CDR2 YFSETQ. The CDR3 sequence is CASSILSDTQYF. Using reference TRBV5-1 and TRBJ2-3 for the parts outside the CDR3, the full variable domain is KAGVTQTPRYLIKTRGQQVTLSCSPISGHRSVSWYQQTPGQGLQFLFEYFSETQRNKGNFPGRFSGRQFSNSRSEMNVSTLELGDSALYLCASSILSDTQYFGPGTRLTVL.

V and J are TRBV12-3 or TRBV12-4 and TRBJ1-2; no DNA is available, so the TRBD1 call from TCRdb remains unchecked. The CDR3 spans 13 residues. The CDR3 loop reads CASSPGLLYGYTF.